This T cell receptor (beta chain) was retrieved from a study of blood T cells in healthy people across ages. Study-level background: About one barcoded beta molecule was captured per two T cells (by template switching).

This clonotype occurred once. The antigen is not known. Study results and limitations: There were more naive CD4+ cells and higher diversity in long-lived donors than in aged donors. CMV infection status of these donors was not known.

For the second PCR, which ran for 7 to 11 cycles, a sample-barcoded 5' primer and a J-beta primer mix were used. Each of the cDNA molecules was tagged by a template-switch adaptor with 12 random nucleotides. TCRdb processed the 5' RACE reads anew with MiXCR; each CDR3 protein has one entry. The top ten hold over 5.5% of the sample, which has 1.2 million to 1.5 million distinct CDR3 sequences, 59% seen once. Germline V gene data show CDR1 as MNHNS and CDR2 as SASEGT. Trimming pared 6 bases from V and 8 bases from J, leaving 8 bases between. The CDR3 loop spans 12 amino acids. Material for sequencing was blood. The clonotype originates from a young man in good health. The chain joins TRBV6-1 to TRBJ1-6; D not resolved. As DNA, the CDR3 is TGTGCCAGCAGATTAACGGATTCACCCCTCCACTTT. This gives the protein CASRLTDSPLHF.